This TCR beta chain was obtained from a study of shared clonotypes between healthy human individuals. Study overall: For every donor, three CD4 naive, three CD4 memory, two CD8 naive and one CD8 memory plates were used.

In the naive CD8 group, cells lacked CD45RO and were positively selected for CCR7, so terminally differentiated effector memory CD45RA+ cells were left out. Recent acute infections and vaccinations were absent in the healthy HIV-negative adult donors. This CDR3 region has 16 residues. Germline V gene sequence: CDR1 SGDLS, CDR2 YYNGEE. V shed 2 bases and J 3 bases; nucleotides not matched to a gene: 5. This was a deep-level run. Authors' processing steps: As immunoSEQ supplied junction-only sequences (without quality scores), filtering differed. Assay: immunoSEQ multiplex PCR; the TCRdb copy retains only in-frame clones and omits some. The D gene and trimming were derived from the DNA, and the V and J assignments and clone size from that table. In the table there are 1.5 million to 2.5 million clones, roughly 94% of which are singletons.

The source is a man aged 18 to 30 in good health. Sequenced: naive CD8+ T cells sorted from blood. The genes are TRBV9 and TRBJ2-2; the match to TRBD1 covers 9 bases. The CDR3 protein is CASSVTGGADTGELFF. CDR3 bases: TGTGCCAGCAGCGTTACAGGGGGCGCCGACACCGGGGAGCTGTTTTTT.